These T cell receptor beta chains were read from a single sample in a study of blood T cell repertoires in COVID-19. Sequencing was performed with immunoSEQ multiplex PCR; in TCRdb, only in-frame clones are kept and a portion is missing. The table shows approximately 58,000 clones, with 75% to 95% occurring only once. The sample was peripheral blood. All receptors come from a woman of 80 years or more with active COVID-19. CDR3s include the opening cysteine and the closing phenylalanine or tryptophan. A D gene is named only where the DNA matches it firmly.

D	J	V	CDR3	DNA
.	TRBJ2-2	TRBV7-9	CASSLVGQEGGELFF	TGTGCCAGCAGCTTAGTTGGACAGGAGGGCGGGGAGCTGTTTTTT
TRBD2	TRBJ2-1	TRBV7-2	CASSLSSGGYNEQFF	TGTGCCAGCAGCTTATCCAGCGGGGGGTACAATGAGCAGTTCTTC
TRBD2	TRBJ2-1	TRBV11-3	CASSPGGNEQFF	TGTGCCAGCAGCCCGGGAGGCAATGAGCAGTTCTTC
TRBD1	TRBJ2-1	TRBV28	CASRGTGAEYNEQFF	TGTGCCAGCAGGGGGACAGGGGCGGAGTACAATGAGCAGTTCTTC
TRBD2	TRBJ2-1	TRBV7-2	CASSLARTSGRADSNEQFF	TGTGCCAGCAGCTTAGCTCGAACTAGCGGGAGAGCGGATTCCAATGAGCAGTTCTTC
TRBD2	TRBJ2-3	TRBV25-1	CATLVRGTDTQYF	TGTGCCACCCTTGTGCGGGGGACAGATACGCAGTATTTT
.	TRBJ2-2	TRBV10-3	CAIQAGAHTGELFF	TGTGCCATTCAGGCAGGGGCACATACCGGGGAGCTGTTTTTT
TRBD1	TRBJ2-3	TRBV10-3	CATGTGEHTDTQYF	TGTGCCACCGGGACAGGAGAGCACACAGATACGCAGTATTTT
TRBD1	TRBJ2-1	TRBV13	CASSLGLPGQNSYNEQFF	TGTGCCAGCAGCTTAGGCTTACCGGGACAGAACTCCTACAATGAGCAGTTCTTC
TRBD1	TRBJ2-7	TRBV15	CATSRGRQGTYVQYF	TGTGCCACCAGCAGAGGCCGACAGGGAACCTACGTGCAGTACTTC